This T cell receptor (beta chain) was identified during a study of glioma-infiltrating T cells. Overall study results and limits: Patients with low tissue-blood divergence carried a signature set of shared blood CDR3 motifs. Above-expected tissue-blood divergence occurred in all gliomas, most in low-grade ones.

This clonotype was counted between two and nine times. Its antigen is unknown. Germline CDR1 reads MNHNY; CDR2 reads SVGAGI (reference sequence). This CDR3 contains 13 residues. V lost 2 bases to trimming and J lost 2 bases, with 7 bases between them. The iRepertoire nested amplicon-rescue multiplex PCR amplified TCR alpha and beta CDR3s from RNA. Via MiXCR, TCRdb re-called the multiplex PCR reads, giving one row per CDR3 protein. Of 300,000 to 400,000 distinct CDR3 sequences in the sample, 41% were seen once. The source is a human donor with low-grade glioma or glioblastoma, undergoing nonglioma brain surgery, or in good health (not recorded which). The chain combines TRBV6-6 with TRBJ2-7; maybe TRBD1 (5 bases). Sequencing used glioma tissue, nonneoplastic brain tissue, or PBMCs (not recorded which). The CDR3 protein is CASSYEGAYEQYF. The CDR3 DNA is TGTGCCAGCAGTTACGAAGGGGCCTACGAGCAGTACTTC.